This T cell receptor beta chain was documented in a study of Ad26.COV2.S vaccination and SARS-CoV-2 variants. In the study overall: In the COV1001 trial, the donor was in the Ad26.COV2.S arm. By the intramuscular route, Ad26.COV2.S was given once, or twice 56 days apart.

Treatment meaning: some 19 received Ad26.COV2.S at low or high dose, single or two shots; 5 received placebo; per-sample allocation not given. Samples came from day 63 after the first vaccine or placebo injection. Clones were read by immunoSEQ multiplex PCR, and TCRdb kept only the in-frame ones, dropping some. The profile covers roughly 400,000 clones, with around 92% appearing a single time and around 1.7% taken by the ten largest. CDR3 length equals 15 residues. Germline CDR1 GTSNPN, CDR2 SVGIG (reference sequence). The trim removed 3 bases at V and 4 bases at J, leaving 7 bases unmatched. The chain joins TRBV30 to TRBJ1-4, with 8 bases lining up with TRBD1. The TCR originated in a person aged 18-60 years who received the Ad26.COV2.S COVID-19 vaccine or a placebo. The sample consisted of peripheral blood, taken in a trial of Ad26.COV2.S vaccine versus placebo. CDR3 protein: CAWSQGAEFNEKLFF. CDR3 bases: TGTGCCTGGAGCCAGGGGGCTGAATTTAATGAAAAACTGTTTTTT.